This TCR beta chain derives from a study of blood T cell repertoires in COVID-19. Study in general: Spain, Italy and the United States supplied samples that represented acute and convalescent COVID-19. T cells, B-cell-depleted T cells, or PBMCs provided the cDNA or gDNA that served as material.

The CDR3 covers 18 residues. The V end lost 2 bases, the J end lost 0 bases, and 17 bases lay between the germline ends. Germline V CDR1 and CDR2: SGHTA, FQGNSA. TCRdb's table, derived via immunoSEQ multiplex PCR, lists solely in-frame clones and lacks some. This table holds fewer than 200,000 clones, less than 90% found once. The genes are TRBV7-2 and TRBJ1-5, with a weak D call TRBD1 (6 bases). Sequences were obtained from peripheral blood. The sequence derives from a woman in her 70s with COVID-19, enrolled during active disease. CDR3 sequence reads: CASSLWGPLPYSNQPQHF. CDR3 DNA sequence: TGTGCCAGCAGCTTATGGGGGCCCCTGCCCTATAGCAATCAGCCCCAGCATTTT.